This TCR beta chain was captured in a study of T cells in Graves' hyperthyroidism and ophthalmopathy. The CDR3 runs 13 residues. The V end lost 6 bases, the J end lost 6 bases, and 15 bases lay between the germline ends. On this clonotype itself: Since a much larger clone is just one base distant, this may be a read error.

The CDR3 regions of TCR beta were amplified from RNA transcripts. The TCR CDR3 first-round RT-PCR relied on the HTBI primer set. TCRdb reprocessed the multiplex PCR reads via MiXCR and lists one record per CDR3 protein. The sample shows 300,000 to 450,000 distinct CDR3 sequences, approximately 13% of them seen only once. Each 10 ml fresh peripheral blood draw supplied the PBMCs. This TCR came from a woman younger than 35 with Graves' hyperthyroidism. Sequencing was carried out using blood. The chain couples TRBV12-3 or TRBV12-4 to TRBJ2-7; a possible D gene is TRBD2 (5 bases). The CDR3 here is CASRFGISIEQYF. DNA for the CDR3: TGTGCCAGCAGATTCGGGATCAGTATCGAGCAGTACTTC.